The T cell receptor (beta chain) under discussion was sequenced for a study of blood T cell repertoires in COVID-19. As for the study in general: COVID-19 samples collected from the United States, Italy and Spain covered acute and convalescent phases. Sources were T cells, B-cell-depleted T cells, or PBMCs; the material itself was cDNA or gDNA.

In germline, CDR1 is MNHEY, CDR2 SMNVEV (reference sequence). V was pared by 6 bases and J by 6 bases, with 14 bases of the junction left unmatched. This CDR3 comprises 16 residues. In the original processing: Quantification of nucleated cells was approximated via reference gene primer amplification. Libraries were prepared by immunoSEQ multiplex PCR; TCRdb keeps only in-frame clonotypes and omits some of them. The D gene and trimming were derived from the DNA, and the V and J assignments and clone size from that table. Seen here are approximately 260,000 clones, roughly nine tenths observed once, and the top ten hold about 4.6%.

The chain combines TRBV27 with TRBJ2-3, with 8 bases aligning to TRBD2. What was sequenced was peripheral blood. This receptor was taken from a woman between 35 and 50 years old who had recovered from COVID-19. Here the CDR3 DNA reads TGTGCCAGCAGGCAAACGGGAGCGGGAGTTTTCGATACGCAGTATTTT. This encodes CASRQTGAGVFDTQYF.